The present TCR beta chain was sequenced within a study of T-cell reconstitution after alpha-beta-depleted transplantation in children. General study findings and limits: Fresh T-cell production supplied most of the T-cell counts and diversity seen one year after transplant. At around two months after transplant, the alpha-beta T cells were reportedly derived from several hundred expanded clones that came from non-depleted graft cells. Day-60 TCRbeta diversity that was high in some patients was derived from surviving recipient T cells and thymic progenitors.

A library of TCRbeta sequences, prepared with unique molecular identifiers, was generated. TCRdb fed the PCR reads into MiXCR, producing one record per CDR3 protein. Here the sample spans over 100,000 distinct CDR3 sequences, around a tenth being singletons. Comment on this clonotype: Its cognate antigen is unknown.

The sequenced sample was PBMCs, obtained before TCRalphabeta/CD19-depleted stem cell transplant. The sequence was obtained from a boy between 2 and 15 years old with acute lymphoblastic leukemia, due to receive a stem cell transplant.

The DNA for the CDR3 is TGCGCCAGCAGCCAAGGGGACGGGGGACTGGACGAGCAGTACTTC. Encoded protein: CASSQGDGGLDEQYF. V usage is TRBV4-1 and J usage is TRBJ2-7, with a possible D match to TRBD2 (6 bases). This CDR3 is 15 amino acids long. The V end was cut by 1 base, the J end by 5 bases, with 15 bases between. Germline-derived CDR1 and CDR2 are MGHRA and YSYEKL.